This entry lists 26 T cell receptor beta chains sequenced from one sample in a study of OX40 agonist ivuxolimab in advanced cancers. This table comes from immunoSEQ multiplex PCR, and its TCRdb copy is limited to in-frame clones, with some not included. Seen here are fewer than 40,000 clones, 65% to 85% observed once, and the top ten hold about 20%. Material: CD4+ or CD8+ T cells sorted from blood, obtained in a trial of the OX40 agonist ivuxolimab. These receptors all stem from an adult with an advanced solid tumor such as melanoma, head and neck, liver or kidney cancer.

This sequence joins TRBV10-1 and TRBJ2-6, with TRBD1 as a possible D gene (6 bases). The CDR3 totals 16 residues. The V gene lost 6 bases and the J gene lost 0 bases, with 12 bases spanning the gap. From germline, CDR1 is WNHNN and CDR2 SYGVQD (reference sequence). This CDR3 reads CASSADSISGANVLTF. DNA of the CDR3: TGCGCCAGCAGCGCGGACAGTATCTCTGGGGCCAACGTCCTGACTTTC.

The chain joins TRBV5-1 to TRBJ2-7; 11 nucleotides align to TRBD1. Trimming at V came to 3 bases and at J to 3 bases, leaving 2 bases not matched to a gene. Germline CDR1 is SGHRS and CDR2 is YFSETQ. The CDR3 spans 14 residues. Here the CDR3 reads CASSSGTGGYEQYF. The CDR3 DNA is TGCGCCAGCAGCTCGGGGACAGGGGGCTACGAGCAGTACTTC.

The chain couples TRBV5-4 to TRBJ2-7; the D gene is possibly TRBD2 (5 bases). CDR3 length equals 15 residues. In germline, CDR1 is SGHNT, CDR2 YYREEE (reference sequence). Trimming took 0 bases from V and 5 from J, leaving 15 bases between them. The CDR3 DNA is TGTGCCAGCAGCTTGGTAGGCGGCTCGACTAACGAGCAGTACTTC. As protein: CASSLVGGSTNEQYF.

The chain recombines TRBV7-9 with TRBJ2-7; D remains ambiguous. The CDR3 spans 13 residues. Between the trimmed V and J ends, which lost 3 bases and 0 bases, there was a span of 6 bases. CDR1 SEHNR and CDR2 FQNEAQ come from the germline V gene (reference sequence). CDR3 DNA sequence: TGTGCCAGCAGCTTTCCCCGCTCCTACGAGCAGTACTTC. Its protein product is CASSFPRSYEQYF.

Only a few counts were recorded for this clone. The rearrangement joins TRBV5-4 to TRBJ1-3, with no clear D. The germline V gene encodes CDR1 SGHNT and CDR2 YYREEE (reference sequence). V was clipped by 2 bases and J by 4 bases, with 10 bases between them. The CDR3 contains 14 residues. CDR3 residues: CASSFGGYGNTIYF. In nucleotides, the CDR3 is TGTGCCAGCAGCTTTGGTGGGTACGGAAACACCATATATTTT.

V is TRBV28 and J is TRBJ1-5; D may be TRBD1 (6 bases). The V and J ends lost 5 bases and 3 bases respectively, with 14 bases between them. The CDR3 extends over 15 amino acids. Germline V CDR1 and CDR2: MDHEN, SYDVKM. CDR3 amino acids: CASSETGPPNQPQHF. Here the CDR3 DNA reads TGTGCCAGCAGTGAAACAGGGCCGCCCAATCAGCCCCAGCATTTT.

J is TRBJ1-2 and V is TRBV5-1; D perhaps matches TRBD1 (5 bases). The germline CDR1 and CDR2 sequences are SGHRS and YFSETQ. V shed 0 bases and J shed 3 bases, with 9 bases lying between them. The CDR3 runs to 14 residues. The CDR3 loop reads CASSLGQGYYGYTF. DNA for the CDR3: TGCGCCAGCAGCTTGGGGCAGGGATACTATGGCTACACCTTC.

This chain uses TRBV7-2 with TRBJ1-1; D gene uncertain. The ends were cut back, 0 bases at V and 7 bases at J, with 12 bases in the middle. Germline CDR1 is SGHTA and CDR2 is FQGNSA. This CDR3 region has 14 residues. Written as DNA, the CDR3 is TGTGCCAGCAGCTTAGCGCCTGGTAGGAGTGAAGCTTTCTTT. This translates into CASSLAPGRSEAFF.

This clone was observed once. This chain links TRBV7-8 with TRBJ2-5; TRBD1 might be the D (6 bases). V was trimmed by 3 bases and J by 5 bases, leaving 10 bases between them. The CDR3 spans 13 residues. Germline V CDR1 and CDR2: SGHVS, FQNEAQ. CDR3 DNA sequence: TGTGCCAGCAGCTTCCGCAGGGGCGAGACCCAGTACTTC. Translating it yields CASSFRRGETQYF.

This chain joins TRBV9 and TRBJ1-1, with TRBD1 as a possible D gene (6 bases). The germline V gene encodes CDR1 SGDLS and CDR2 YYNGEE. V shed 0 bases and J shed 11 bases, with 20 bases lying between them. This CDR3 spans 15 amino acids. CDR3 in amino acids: CASSVEGFQGTRAFF. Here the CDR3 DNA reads TGTGCCAGCAGCGTAGAAGGATTTCAGGGGACCCGGGCTTTCTTT.

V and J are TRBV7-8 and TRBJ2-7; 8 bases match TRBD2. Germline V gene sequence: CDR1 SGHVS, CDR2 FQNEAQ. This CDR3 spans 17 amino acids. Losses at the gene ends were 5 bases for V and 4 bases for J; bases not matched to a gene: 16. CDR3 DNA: TGTGCCAGCAGCCCCCGGGGGGGAGCGGGAGCCGTTTACGAGCAGTACTTC. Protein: CASSPRGGAGAVYEQYF. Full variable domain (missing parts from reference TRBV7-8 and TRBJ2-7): GAGVSQSPRYKVAKRGQDVALRCDPISGHVSLFWYQQALGQGPEFLTYFQNEAQLDKSGLPSDRFFAERPEGSVSTLKIQRTQQEDSAVYLCASSPRGGAGAVYEQYFGPGTRLTVT.

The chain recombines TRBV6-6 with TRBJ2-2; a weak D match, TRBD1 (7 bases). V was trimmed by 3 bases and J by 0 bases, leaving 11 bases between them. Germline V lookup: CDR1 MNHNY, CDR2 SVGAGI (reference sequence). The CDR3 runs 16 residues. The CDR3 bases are TGTGCCAGCAGTTATGGCGGGACAGCGAACACCGGGGAGCTGTTTTTT. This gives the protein CASSYGGTANTGELFF.

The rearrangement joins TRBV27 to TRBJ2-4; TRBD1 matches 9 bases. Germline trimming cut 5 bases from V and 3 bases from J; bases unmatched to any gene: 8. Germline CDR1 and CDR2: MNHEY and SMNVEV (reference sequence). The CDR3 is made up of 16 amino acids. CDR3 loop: CASSHAPGQGKNIQYF. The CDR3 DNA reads TGTGCCAGCAGTCACGCACCGGGACAGGGCAAAAACATTCAGTACTTC.

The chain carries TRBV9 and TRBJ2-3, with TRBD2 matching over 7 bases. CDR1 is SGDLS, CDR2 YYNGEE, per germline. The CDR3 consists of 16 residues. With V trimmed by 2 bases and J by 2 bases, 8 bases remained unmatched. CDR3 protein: CASSVYGTTSTDTQYF. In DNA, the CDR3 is TGTGCCAGCAGCGTCTACGGGACTACCTCCACAGATACGCAGTATTTT.

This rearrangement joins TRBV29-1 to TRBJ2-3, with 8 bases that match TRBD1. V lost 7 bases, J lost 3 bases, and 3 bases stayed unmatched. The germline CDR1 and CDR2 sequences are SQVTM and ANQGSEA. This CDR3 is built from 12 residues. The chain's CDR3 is CSDRTGTDTQYF. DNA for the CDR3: TGCAGCGACCGGACAGGGACAGATACGCAGTATTTT.

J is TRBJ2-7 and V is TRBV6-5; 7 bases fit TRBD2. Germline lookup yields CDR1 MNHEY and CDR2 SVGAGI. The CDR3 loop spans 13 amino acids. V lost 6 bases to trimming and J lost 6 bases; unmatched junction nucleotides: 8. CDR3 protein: CASRPGGYSEQYF. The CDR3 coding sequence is TGTGCCAGCAGACCGGGAGGTTATTCCGAGCAGTACTTC.

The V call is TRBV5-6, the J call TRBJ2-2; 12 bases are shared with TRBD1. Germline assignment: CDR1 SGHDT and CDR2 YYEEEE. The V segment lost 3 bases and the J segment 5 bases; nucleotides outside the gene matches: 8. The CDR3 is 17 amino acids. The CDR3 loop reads CASSYRDRGLGTGELFF. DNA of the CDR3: TGTGCCAGCAGCTACCGGGACAGGGGGCTTGGGACCGGGGAGCTGTTTTTT.

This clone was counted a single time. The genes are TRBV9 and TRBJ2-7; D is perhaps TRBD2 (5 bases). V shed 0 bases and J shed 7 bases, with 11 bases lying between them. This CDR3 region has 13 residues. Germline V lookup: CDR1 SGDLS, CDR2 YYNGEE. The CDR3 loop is CASSVDGTGEQYF. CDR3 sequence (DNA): TGTGCCAGCAGCGTAGACGGTACGGGGGAGCAGTACTTC.

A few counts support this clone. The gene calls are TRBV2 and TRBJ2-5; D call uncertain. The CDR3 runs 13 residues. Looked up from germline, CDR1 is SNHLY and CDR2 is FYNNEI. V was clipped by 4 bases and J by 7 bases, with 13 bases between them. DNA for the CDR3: TGTGCCAGCAGTGTCAAGCCTGCAGGGACCCAGTACTTC. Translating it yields CASSVKPAGTQYF.

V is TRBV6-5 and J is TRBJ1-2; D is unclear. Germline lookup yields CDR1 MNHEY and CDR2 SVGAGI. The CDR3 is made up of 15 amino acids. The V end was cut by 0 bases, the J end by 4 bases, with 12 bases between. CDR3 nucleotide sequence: TGTGCCAGCAGTTACTCAGGGCCCACCTTCTATGGCTACACCTTC. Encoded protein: CASSYSGPTFYGYTF.

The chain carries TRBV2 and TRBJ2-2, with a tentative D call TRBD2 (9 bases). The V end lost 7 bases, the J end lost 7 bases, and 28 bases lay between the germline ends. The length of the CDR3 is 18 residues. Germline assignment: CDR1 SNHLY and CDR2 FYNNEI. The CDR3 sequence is CASTYRGGSGRLVGELFF. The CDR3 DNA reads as TGTGCCAGCACTTACAGGGGGGGTAGCGGGAGACTGGTCGGGGAGCTGTTTTTT.

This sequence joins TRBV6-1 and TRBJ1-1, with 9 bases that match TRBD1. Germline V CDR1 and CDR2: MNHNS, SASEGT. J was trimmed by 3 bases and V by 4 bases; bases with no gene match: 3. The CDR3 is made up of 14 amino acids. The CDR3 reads CASSGDRAHTEAFF. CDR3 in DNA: TGTGCCAGCAGTGGGGACAGGGCGCACACTGAAGCTTTCTTT.

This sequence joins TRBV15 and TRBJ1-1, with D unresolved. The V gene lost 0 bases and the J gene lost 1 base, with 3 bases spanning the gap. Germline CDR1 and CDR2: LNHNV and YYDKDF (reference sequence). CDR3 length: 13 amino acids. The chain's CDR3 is CATSRDRNTEAFF. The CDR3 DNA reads TGTGCCACCAGCAGAGACAGGAACACTGAAGCTTTCTTT.

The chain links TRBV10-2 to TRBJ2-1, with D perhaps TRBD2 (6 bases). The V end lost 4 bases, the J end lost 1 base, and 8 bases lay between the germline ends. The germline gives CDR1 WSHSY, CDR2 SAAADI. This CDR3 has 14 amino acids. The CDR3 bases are TGCGCCAGCAGTGCTGGGGGGTCCTACAATGAGCAGTTCTTC. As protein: CASSAGGSYNEQFF.

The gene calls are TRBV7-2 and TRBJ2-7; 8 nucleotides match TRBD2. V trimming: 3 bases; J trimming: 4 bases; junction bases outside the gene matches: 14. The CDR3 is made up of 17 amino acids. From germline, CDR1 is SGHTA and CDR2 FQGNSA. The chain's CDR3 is CASSLLSGVPSGYEQYF. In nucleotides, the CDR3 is TGTGCCAGCAGCTTGCTTAGCGGGGTACCATCCGGATACGAGCAGTACTTC. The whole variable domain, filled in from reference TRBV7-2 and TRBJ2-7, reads GAGVSQSPSNKVTEKGKDVELRCDPISGHTALYWYRQSLGQGLEFLIYFQGNSAPDKSGLPSDRFSAERTGGSVSTLTIQRTQQEDSAVYLCASSLLSGVPSGYEQYFGPGTRLTVT.

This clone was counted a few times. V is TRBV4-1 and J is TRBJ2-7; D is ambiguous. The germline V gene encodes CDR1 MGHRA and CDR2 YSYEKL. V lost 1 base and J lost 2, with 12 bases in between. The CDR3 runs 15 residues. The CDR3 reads CASSQGPVGTYEQYF. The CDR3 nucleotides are TGCGCCAGCAGCCAAGGGCCGGTTGGAACCTACGAGCAGTACTTC.